Reported below is one TCR beta chain. This sample was included in a study of CD8 T cells in Susac syndrome. The CDR3 runs 15 residues. CDR1 is SNHLY and CDR2 is FYNNEI in the germline V gene. Trimming removed 2 bases from V and 5 bases from J; junction bases left unmatched: 5. Reverse transcription of roughly 0.45 to 1 ug RNA used random hexamers. The method of amplification for TCR beta CDR3 was immunoSEQ multiplex PCR, covering 54 Vbeta and 13 Jbeta. TCRdb fed the immunoSEQ multiplex PCR reads into MiXCR, producing one record per CDR3 protein. The sample yields under 200,000 distinct CDR3 sequences, 85% to 95% seen once.

The chain couples TRBV2 to TRBJ2-7; 11 bases agree with TRBD2. This receptor was identified in a human donor with multiple sclerosis. The material sequenced was CD8+ T cells from PBMCs. Here the CDR3 reads CASSESSGRFNEQYF. CDR3 sequence (DNA): TGTGCCAGCAGTGAATCTAGCGGGAGGTTCAACGAGCAGTACTTC. Drawing the rest from reference TRBV2 and TRBJ2-7, the complete variable domain is EPEVTQTPSHQVTQMGQEVILRCVPISNHLYFYWYRQILGQKVEFLVSFYNNEISEKSEIFDDQFSVERPDGSNFTLKIRSTKLEDSAMYFCASSESSGRFNEQYFGPGTRLTVT.